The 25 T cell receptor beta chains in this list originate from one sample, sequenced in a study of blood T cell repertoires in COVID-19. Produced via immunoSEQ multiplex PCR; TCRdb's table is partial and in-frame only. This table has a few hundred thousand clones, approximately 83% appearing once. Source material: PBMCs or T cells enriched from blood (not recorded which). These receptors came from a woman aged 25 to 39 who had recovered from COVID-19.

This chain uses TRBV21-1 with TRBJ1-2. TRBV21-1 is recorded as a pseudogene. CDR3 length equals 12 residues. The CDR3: CASSKGGRGYTF. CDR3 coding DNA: TGTGCCAGCAGCAAAGGAGGGCGAGGCTACACCTTC.

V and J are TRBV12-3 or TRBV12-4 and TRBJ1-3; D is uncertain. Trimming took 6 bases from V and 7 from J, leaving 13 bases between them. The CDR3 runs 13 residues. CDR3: CASSSELANTIYF. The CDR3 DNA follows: TGTGCCAGCAGCTCGGAGTTAGCGAACACCATATATTTT.

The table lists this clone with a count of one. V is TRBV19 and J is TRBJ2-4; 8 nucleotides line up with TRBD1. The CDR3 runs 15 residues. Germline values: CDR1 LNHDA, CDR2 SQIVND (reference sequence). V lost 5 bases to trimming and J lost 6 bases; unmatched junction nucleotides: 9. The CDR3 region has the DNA TGTGCCAGTAGTCGGGCAGGGGGCGCAGGAAACATTCAGTACTTC. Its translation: CASSRAGGAGNIQYF. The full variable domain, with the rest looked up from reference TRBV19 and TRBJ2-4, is DGGITQSPKYLFRKEGQNVTLSCEQNLNHDAMYWYRQDPGQGLRLIYYSQIVNDFQKGDIAEGYSVSREKKESFPLTVTSAQKNPTAFYLCASSRAGGAGNIQYFGAGTRLSVL.

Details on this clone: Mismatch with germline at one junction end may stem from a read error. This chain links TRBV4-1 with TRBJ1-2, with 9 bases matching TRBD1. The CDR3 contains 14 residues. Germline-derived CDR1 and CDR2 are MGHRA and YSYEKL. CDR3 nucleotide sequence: TGCGCCAGCAGCCAAGGGCCGCCGGGACAGGGACCCACATTC. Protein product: CASSQGPPGQGPTF.

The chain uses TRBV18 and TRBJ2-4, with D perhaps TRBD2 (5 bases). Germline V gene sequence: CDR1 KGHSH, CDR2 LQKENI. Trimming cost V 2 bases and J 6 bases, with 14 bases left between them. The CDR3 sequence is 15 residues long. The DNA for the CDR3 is TGTGCCAGCTCACCAGGGGAGACCCTAGGAAACATTCAGTACTTC. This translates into CASSPGETLGNIQYF.

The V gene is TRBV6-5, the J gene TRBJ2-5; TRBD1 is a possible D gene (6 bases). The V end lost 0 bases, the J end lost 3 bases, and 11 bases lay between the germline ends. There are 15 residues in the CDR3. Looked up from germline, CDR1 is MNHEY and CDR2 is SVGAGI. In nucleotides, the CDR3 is TGTGCCAGCAGTTACTCGGGCAGGGGTGAAGAGACCCAGTACTTC. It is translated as CASSYSGRGEETQYF.

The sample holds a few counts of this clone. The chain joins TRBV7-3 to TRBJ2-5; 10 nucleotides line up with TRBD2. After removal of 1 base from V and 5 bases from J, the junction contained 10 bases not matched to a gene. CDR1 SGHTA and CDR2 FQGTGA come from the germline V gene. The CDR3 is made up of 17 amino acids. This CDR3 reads CASSLIRIAGGGETQYF. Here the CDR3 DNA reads TGTGCCAGCAGCTTAATTAGGATAGCGGGAGGTGGGGAGACCCAGTACTTC.

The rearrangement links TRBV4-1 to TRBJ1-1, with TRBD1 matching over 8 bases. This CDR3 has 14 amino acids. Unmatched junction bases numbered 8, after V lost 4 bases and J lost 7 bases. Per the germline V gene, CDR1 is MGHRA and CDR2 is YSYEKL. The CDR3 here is CASSLGTGALEAFF. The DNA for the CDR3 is TGCGCCAGCAGCCTCGGGACAGGTGCTCTTGAAGCTTTCTTT.

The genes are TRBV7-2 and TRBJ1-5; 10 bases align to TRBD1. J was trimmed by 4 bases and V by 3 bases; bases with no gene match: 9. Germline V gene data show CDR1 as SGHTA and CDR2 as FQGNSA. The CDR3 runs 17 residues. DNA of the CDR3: TGTGCCAGCAGCTTGGGGGCCCCGGGACAGGGGAATCAGCCCCAGCATTTT. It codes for CASSLGAPGQGNQPQHF.

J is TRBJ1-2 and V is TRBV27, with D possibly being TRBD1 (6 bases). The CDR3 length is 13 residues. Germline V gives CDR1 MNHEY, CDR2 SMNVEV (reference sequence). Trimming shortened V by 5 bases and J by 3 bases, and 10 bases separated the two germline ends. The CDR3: CASSPGGHYGYTF. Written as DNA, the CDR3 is TGTGCCAGCAGTCCCGGGGGGCACTATGGCTACACCTTC.

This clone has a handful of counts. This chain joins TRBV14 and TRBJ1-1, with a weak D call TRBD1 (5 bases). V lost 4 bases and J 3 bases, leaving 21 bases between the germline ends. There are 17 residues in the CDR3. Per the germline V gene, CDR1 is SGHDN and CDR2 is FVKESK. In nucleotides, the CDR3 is TGTGCCAGCAGCCTCTTAAAACGCAGGGTAATGGACACTGAAGCTTTCTTT. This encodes CASSLLKRRVMDTEAFF. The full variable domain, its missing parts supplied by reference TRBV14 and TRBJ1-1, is EAGVTQFPSHSVIEKGQTVTLRCDPISGHDNLYWYRRVMGKEIKFLLHFVKESKQDESGMPNNRFLAERTGGTYSTLKVQPAELEDSGVYFCASSLLKRRVMDTEAFFGQGTRLTVV.

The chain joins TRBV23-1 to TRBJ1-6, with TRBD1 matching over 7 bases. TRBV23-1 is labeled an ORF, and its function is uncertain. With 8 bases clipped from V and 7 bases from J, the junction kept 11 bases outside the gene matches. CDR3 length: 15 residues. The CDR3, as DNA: TGCGCCAGCCCCTTTAAGACAGGGTCCAATTCACCCCTCCACTTT. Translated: CASPFKTGSNSPLHF.

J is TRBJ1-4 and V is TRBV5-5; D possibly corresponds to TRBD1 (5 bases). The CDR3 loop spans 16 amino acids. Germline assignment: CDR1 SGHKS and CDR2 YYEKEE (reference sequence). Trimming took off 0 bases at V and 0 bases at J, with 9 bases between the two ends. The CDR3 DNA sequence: TGTGCCAGCAGCTTGGGACAGTTTGCAACTAATGAAAAACTGTTTTTT. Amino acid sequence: CASSLGQFATNEKLFF.

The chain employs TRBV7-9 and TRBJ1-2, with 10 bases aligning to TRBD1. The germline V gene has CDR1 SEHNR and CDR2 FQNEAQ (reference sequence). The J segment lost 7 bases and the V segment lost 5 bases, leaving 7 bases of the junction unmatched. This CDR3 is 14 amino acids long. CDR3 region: CASSPSGTGAGYTF. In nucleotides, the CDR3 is TGTGCCAGCAGCCCGTCCGGGACAGGGGCTGGCTACACCTTC.

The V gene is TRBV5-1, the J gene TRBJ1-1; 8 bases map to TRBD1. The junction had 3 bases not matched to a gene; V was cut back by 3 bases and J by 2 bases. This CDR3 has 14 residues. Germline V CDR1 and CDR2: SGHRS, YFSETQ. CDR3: CASSSGQGNTEAFF. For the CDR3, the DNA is TGCGCCAGCAGCTCTGGACAGGGAAACACTGAAGCTTTCTTT.

CDR3 region: CASSSTGGNQPQHF. In DNA form, the CDR3 reads TGTGCCAGCAGTTCGACAGGGGGGAATCAGCCCCAGCATTTT. The chain carries TRBV6-5 and TRBJ1-5; 9 nucleotides agree with TRBD1. CDR1 and CDR2 from the germline V gene are MNHEY and SVGAGI. With V trimmed by 4 bases and J by 4 bases, 2 bases remained unmatched. This CDR3 has 14 amino acids.

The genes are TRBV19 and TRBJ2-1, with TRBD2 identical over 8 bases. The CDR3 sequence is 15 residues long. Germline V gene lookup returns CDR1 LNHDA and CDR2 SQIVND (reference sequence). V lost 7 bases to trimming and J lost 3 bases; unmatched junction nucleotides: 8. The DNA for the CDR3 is TGTGCCAGTACCCCGGGGGGGCTAGGCTACAATGAGCAGTTCTTC. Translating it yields CASTPGGLGYNEQFF.

CDR3 in DNA: TGTGCCAGCAGTTTGGGGAGGTCTCAGCCCCAGCATTTT. This sequence encodes CASSLGRSQPQHF. The V call is TRBV27, the J call TRBJ1-5; D gene uncertain. Germline V gene data show CDR1 as MNHEY and CDR2 as SMNVEV (reference sequence). The CDR3 is 13 residues long. Trimming took off 3 bases at V and 6 bases at J, with 9 bases between the two ends.

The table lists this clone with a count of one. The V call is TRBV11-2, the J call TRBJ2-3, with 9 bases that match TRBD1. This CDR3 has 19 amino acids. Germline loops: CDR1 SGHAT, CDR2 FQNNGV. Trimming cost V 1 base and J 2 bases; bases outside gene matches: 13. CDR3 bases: TGTGCCAGCAGCTTAGGCCCAACTCCGGGACAGGGTGACACAGATACGCAGTATTTT. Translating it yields CASSLGPTPGQGDTDTQYF.

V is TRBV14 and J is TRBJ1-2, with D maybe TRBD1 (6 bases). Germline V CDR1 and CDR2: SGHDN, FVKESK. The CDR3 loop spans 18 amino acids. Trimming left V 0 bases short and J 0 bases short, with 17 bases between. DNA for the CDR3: TGTGCCAGCAGCCAAGACCAGGGGAATCCTACAGCTAACTATGGCTACACCTTC. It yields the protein CASSQDQGNPTANYGYTF. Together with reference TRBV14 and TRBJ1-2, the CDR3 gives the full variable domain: EAGVTQFPSHSVIEKGQTVTLRCDPISGHDNLYWYRRVMGKEIKFLLHFVKESKQDESGMPNNRFLAERTGGTYSTLKVQPAELEDSGVYFCASSQDQGNPTANYGYTFGSGTRLTVV.

CDR3 in DNA: TGTGCCACCAGTGATTTCTCGGGGGCAGATACGCAGTATTTT. Translated: CATSDFSGADTQYF. The chain joins TRBV24-1 to TRBJ2-3, with D possibly TRBD2 on 6 matching bases. Germline CDR1 reads KGHDR; CDR2 reads SFDVKD. CDR3 length: 14 residues. Trimming cost V 1 base and J 4 bases, with 8 bases left between them.

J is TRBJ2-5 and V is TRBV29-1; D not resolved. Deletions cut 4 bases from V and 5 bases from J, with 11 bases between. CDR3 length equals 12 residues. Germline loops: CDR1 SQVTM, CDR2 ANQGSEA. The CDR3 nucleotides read TGCAGCGTTGCGGTTAGCTCGGAGACCCAGTACTTC. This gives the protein CSVAVSSETQYF.

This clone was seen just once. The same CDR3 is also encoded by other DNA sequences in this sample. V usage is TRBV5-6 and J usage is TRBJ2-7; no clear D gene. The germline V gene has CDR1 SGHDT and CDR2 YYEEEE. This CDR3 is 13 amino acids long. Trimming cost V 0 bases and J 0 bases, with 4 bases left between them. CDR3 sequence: CASSLGSSYEQYF. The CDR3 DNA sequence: TGTGCCAGCAGCTTGGGCAGCTCCTACGAGCAGTACTTC.

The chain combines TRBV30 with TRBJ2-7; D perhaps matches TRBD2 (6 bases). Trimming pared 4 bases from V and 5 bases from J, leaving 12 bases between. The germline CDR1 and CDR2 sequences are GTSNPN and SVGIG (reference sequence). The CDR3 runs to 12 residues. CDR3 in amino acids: CAWNRRVNEQYF. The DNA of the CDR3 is TGTGCCTGGAATAGGAGGGTCAACGAGCAGTACTTC.

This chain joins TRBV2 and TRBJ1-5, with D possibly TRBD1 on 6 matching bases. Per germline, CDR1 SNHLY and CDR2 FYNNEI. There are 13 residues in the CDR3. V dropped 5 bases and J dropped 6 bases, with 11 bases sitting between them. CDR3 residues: CASSIQGSQPQHF. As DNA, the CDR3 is TGTGCCAGCAGTATACAGGGCAGTCAGCCCCAGCATTTT.